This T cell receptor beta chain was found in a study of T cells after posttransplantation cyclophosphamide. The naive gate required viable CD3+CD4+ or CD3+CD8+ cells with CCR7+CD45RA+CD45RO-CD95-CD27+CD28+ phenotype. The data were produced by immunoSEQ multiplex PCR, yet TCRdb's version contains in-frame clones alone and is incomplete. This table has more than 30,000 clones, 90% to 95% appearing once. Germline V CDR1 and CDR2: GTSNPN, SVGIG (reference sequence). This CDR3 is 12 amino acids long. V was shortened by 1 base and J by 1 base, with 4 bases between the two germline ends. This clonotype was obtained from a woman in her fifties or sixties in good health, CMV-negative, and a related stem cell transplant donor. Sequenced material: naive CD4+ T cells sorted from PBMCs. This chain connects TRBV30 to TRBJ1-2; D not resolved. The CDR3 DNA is TGTGCCTGGAGTGCCAGTAACTATGGCTACACCTTC. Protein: CAWSASNYGYTF.